Listed here are 10 T cell receptor beta chains from one sample, sequenced in a study of shared clonotypes between healthy human individuals. Here immunoSEQ multiplex PCR was the method, and the copy in TCRdb shows in-frame clones only, minus some. This repertoire shows some 320,000 clones, about nine tenths found once; its top ten account for roughly 15%. What was sequenced was memory CD8+ T cells sorted from blood. As for subset: CD45RO+ cells pooled with CCR7-negative TemRA cells. Source of these receptors: a man aged 18-30 years in good health.

The chain joins TRBV7-8 to TRBJ2-7; 9 bases fit TRBD1. CDR1 and CDR2 from the germline V gene are SGHVS and FQNEAQ. CDR3 size: 16 residues. V was pared by 0 bases and J by 5 bases, with 8 bases of the junction left unmatched. This CDR3 reads CASSLAPGQGFNEQYF. The CDR3 region has the DNA TGTGCCAGCAGCTTAGCACCGGGACAGGGTTTTAACGAGCAGTACTTC. The whole variable domain, filled in from reference TRBV7-8 and TRBJ2-7, reads GAGVSQSPRYKVAKRGQDVALRCDPISGHVSLFWYQQALGQGPEFLTYFQNEAQLDKSGLPSDRFFAERPEGSVSTLKIQRTQQEDSAVYLCASSLAPGQGFNEQYFGPGTRLTVT.

The chain combines TRBV11-3 with TRBJ1-6, with D possibly being TRBD1 (5 bases). The ends were cut back, 1 base at V and 14 bases at J, with 24 bases in the middle. In germline, CDR1 is SGHNT, CDR2 YENEEA. This CDR3 is 17 amino acids long. The CDR3 DNA is TGTGCCAGCAGCTTAGTTCCGAACAGGACCTGGATGGGGGCCCTCCACTTT. This gives the protein CASSLVPNRTWMGALHF. The full variable domain, completed using reference TRBV11-3 and TRBJ1-6, is EAGVVQSPRYKIIEKKQPVAFWCNPISGHNTLYWYLQNLGQGPELLIRYENEEAVDDSQLPKDRFSAERLKGVDSTLKIQPAELGDSAVYLCASSLVPNRTWMGALHFGNGTRLTVT.

V and J are TRBV5-1 and TRBJ2-4, with D possibly matching TRBD1 (6 bases). Trimming took off 4 bases at V and 2 bases at J, with 10 bases between the two ends. The V gene's germline CDR1 is SGHRS and CDR2 YFSETQ. The CDR3 contains 14 residues. CDR3 DNA: TGCGCCAGCAGCATTGGACAGACCAAAAACATTCAGTACTTC. It translates to CASSIGQTKNIQYF.

V usage is TRBV4-1 and J usage is TRBJ2-7; a weak D match, TRBD2 (7 bases). Trimming took off 4 bases at V and 2 bases at J, with 24 bases between the two ends. Germline V lookup: CDR1 MGHRA, CDR2 YSYEKL. CDR3 length equals 18 residues. The CDR3 here is CASSRQYQGGAVPYEQYF. In DNA form, the CDR3 reads TGCGCCAGCAGCCGCCAATACCAAGGGGGGGCCGTCCCCTACGAGCAGTACTTC.

The chain couples TRBV4-3 to TRBJ1-2; no reliable D call. The V and J ends lost 0 bases and 5 bases respectively, with 10 bases between them. CDR1 and CDR2 from the germline V gene are LGHNA and YSLEER. The CDR3 sequence is 14 residues long. The CDR3 spells CASSQEDGGYGYTF. The DNA for the CDR3 is TGCGCCAGCAGCCAAGAAGACGGCGGGTATGGCTACACCTTC.

The chain has TRBV7-9 and TRBJ1-2; D is ambiguous. Germline V gene sequence: CDR1 SEHNR, CDR2 FQNEAQ (reference sequence). The CDR3 is 12 amino acids. V was trimmed by 4 bases and J by 8 bases, leaving 11 bases between them. In DNA, the CDR3 is TGTGCCAGCAGCTACAACCACCCCGGCTACACCTTC. Residues: CASSYNHPGYTF. Variable domain in full (rest from reference TRBV7-9 and TRBJ1-2): DTGVSQNPRHKITKRGQNVTFRCDPISEHNRLYWYRQTLGQGPEFLTYFQNEAQLEKSRLLSDRFSAERPKGSFSTLEIQRTEQGDSAMYLCASSYNHPGYTFGSGTRLTVV.

The chain recombines TRBV2 with TRBJ2-7; TRBD1 aligns across 9 bases. The trim removed 7 bases at V and 3 bases at J, leaving 4 bases unmatched. The length of the CDR3 is 13 residues. Germline V lookup: CDR1 SNHLY, CDR2 FYNNEI. CDR3 coding DNA: TGTGCCAGCACCCAGACAGGGGGCTACGAGCAGTACTTC. Residues: CASTQTGGYEQYF.

Regarding this clone: A junction end diverges from the germline sequence, so it may reflect a read error. The genes are TRBV20-1 and TRBJ2-7, with 7 nucleotides matching TRBD1. The CDR3 runs 8 residues. CDR1 DFQATT and CDR2 SNEGSKA come from the germline V gene (reference sequence). The CDR3 nucleotides read TGCAGGCCCCAACAGGGGAGCTTC. Protein: CRPQQGSF.

The gene calls are TRBV6-6 and TRBJ2-1; 8 bases fit TRBD2. The trim removed 0 bases at V and 4 bases at J, leaving 2 bases unmatched. Germline CDR1 reads MNHNY; CDR2 reads SVGAGI (reference sequence). There are 15 residues in the CDR3. CDR3 loop: CASSYSSGSYNEQFF. In DNA form, the CDR3 reads TGTGCCAGCAGTTACTCCAGCGGGAGTTACAATGAGCAGTTCTTC.

The CDR3 coding sequence is TGTGCCAGCAGCCGGGACAGAGGGACTGAAGCTTTCTTT. Translated, it gives CASSRDRGTEAFF. J is TRBJ1-1 and V is TRBV28, with TRBD1 matching 7 bases. The CDR3 has 13 residues. With 6 bases clipped from V and 5 bases from J, the junction kept 6 bases outside the gene matches. Germline values: CDR1 MDHEN, CDR2 SYDVKM.